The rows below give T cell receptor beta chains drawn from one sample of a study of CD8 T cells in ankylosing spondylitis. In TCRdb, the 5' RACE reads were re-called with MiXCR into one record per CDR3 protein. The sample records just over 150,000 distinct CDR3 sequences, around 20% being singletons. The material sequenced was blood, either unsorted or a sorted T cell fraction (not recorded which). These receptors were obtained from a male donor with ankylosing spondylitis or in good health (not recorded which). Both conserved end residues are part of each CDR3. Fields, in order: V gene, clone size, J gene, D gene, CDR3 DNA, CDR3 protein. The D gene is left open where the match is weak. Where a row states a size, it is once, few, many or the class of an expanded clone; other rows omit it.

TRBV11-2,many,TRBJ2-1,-,TGTGCCAGCAGCTCCCGTGGAGGGGGCTCCTACAATGAGCAGTTCTTC,CASSSRGGGSYNEQFF
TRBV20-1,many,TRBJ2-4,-,TGCAGTGCTGCCAGGGACATTCAGTACTTC,CSAARDIQYF
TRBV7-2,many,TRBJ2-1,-,TGTGCCAGCAGCTTAGATTCGAATGAGCAGTTCTTC,CASSLDSNEQFF
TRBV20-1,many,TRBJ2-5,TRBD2,TGCAGTGCTAGAGTCGGGACTAGCGGAGAAGAGACCCAGTACTTC,CSARVGTSGEETQYF
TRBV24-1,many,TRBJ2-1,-,TGTGCCACCAGTGATTTGGAGGGAGTAGCCTACAATGAGCAGTTCTTC,CATSDLEGVAYNEQFF
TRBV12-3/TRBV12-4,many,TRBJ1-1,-,TGTGCCAGCACCGTTGGGTCCGTCACTGAAGCTTTCTTT,CASTVGSVTEAFF
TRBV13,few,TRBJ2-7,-,TGTGCCAGCAGCACGGACGCCTACGAGCAGTACTTC,CASSTDAYEQYF
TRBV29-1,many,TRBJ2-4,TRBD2,TGCAGCGTTGGCCCGGGGGGGCTAGCCAAAAACATTCAGTACTTC,CSVGPGGLAKNIQYF
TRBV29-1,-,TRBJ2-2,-,TGCAGCGCCGGGACCTACACCGGGGAGCTGTTTTTT,CSAGTYTGELFF
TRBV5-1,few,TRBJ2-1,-,TGCGCCAGCAGCCCCCTCGAGGGGAAGTCGGAAGAGCAGTTCTTC,CASSPLEGKSEEQFF